This TCR beta chain was obtained from a study of T cell repertoires in cytomegalovirus infection. Study background: Through public TCR beta signatures, both CMV infection and matching HLA type were indicated. General observations from the study: Summed public TCR beta family frequency identified CMV carriers bearing the relevant HLA. Ex vivo, HLA-C-restricted CMV-specific TCR beta clonotypes prevailed over the rest of the response.

The CDR3 is 14 residues long. The V gene's germline CDR1 is MNHEY and CDR2 SVGAGI. V lost 6 bases to trimming and J lost 10 bases, with 20 bases between them. This clonotype was counted only a few times. Its matching antigen is unknown. TCRdb itself ran the reads through MiXCR, one entry per CDR3 protein. The sample carries 150,000 to 200,000 distinct CDR3 sequences, approximately 15% recorded once. This chain uses TRBV6-5 with TRBJ2-3, with D possibly called TRBD1 or TRBD2 (5 bases each). The source is a human donor in good health (CMV status not recorded). Some clones in this sample may be carry-over from other donors' samples. The sequencing input was PBMCs. In DNA form, the CDR3 reads TGTGCCAGCAGCCGGCCCGGGACCCACCAGCCGCAGTATTTT. This codes for CASSRPGTHQPQYF.